The 32 T cell receptor beta chains below were found in one sample sequenced in a study of cytomegalovirus exposure and HLA in healthy donors. PCR involved 60 Vbeta and 13 Jbeta primers. Libraries were prepared by immunoSEQ multiplex PCR; TCRdb keeps only in-frame clonotypes and omits some of them. The sample lists over 120,000 clones, roughly four fifths occurring once. The specimen was PBMCs. The receptor source for this set is a man between 25 and 39 years old in good health and CMV-seropositive.

The chain uses TRBV5-1 and TRBJ1-2; D might be TRBD1 (5 bases). Germline V gene data show CDR1 as SGHRS and CDR2 as YFSETQ. The CDR3 is made up of 15 amino acids. Trimming took 5 bases from V and 0 from J, leaving 14 bases between them. CDR3 region: CASRGTLGANYGYTF. CDR3 DNA: TGCGCCAGCAGGGGGACTTTGGGGGCTAACTATGGCTACACCTTC.

The V and J genes are TRBV28 and TRBJ2-3; D is possibly TRBD1 (6 bases). Trimming cost V 6 bases and J 2 bases, with 12 bases left between them. Germline V CDR1 and CDR2: MDHEN, SYDVKM. The CDR3 is 14 residues long. In nucleotides, the CDR3 is TGTGCCAGCAGGGGGACAATAAACACAGATACGCAGTATTTT. It is translated as CASRGTINTDTQYF.

This clone appeared a single time. This sequence joins TRBV2 and TRBJ2-5; D may be TRBD2 (5 bases). The J call is in doubt because the DNA end fits TRBJ2-7 better. The CDR3 consists of 13 residues. Germline CDR1 is SNHLY and CDR2 is FYNNEI. The CDR3 DNA reads TGTGCCAGCAGTGTCAGTCCACTAGGCGAGCAGTACTTC. Translation gives CASSVSPLGEQYF.

The chain couples TRBV5-6 to TRBJ2-1; 8 bases align to TRBD1. Per the germline V gene, CDR1 is SGHDT and CDR2 is YYEEEE. The CDR3 runs to 15 residues. The ends lost 2 bases at V and 6 bases at J; junction bases unmatched: 7. The chain's CDR3 is CASSFLGQGLNEQFF. CDR3 nucleotides: TGTGCCAGCAGCTTTCTCGGACAGGGCCTCAATGAGCAGTTCTTC.

The chain is built from TRBV19 and TRBJ1-2; a possible D gene is TRBD1 (5 bases). Trimming stripped 2 bases from V and 8 bases from J, with 15 bases between. CDR1 is LNHDA and CDR2 is SQIVND in the germline V gene (reference sequence). This CDR3 is 14 amino acids long. The CDR3 is CASSITRGAGGYTF. In DNA form, the CDR3 reads TGTGCCAGTAGTATAACTCGGGGCGCGGGGGGCTACACCTTC.

In regard to this clone: One end of the junction varies from germline; a read error may be responsible. The rearrangement links TRBV6-1 to TRBJ2-7, with 8 nucleotides matching TRBD2. The CDR3 runs to 14 residues. CDR1 and CDR2 (germline): MNHNS, SASEGT. This CDR3 reads CASSQAGVLYEQYF. CDR3 nucleotides: TGTGCCAGCAGTCAAGCGGGAGTCTTGTACGAGCAGTACTTC.

The rearrangement joins TRBV4-1 to TRBJ2-5; tentatively, D is TRBD1 (6 bases). V lost 0 bases and J 5 bases, leaving 10 bases between the germline ends. The CDR3 runs to 14 residues. CDR1 is MGHRA, CDR2 YSYEKL, per germline. The CDR3 nucleotides are TGCGCCAGCAGCCAAGATACAGGGCGGGAGACCCAGTACTTC. Its protein is CASSQDTGRETQYF.

The J gene is TRBJ1-6, the V gene TRBV15; D is possibly TRBD1 (6 bases). Trimming pared 0 bases from V and 6 bases from J, leaving 12 bases between. The CDR3 is 16 residues long. Germline lookup yields CDR1 LNHNV and CDR2 YYDKDF (reference sequence). The CDR3 DNA reads TGTGCCACCAGCAGAGATCTCGGGACACCTAATTCACCCCTCCACTTT. Protein product: CATSRDLGTPNSPLHF.

V usage is TRBV19 and J usage is TRBJ2-7, with TRBD1 matching over 10 bases. Unmatched junction bases numbered 9, after V lost 7 bases and J lost 3 bases. CDR3 length: 15 residues. Germline lookup yields CDR1 LNHDA and CDR2 SQIVND (reference sequence). The CDR3 region is CASKVGGQGIYEQYF. CDR3 bases: TGTGCCAGTAAGGTAGGGGGACAGGGGATCTACGAGCAGTACTTC.

The genes are TRBV21-1 and TRBJ2-4; the DNA was not compared with TRBD1, the D call given in the table. TRBV21-1 is a pseudogene. The CDR3 totals 17 residues. CDR3 sequence reads: CASTKPGSEEDENIQYF. CDR3 bases: TGTGCCAGCACCAAACCAGGGTCAGAGGAAGATGAAAACATTCAGTACTTC.

This clone was seen once. The chain combines TRBV7-8 with TRBJ1-1, with 9 bases matching TRBD1. With 5 bases clipped from V and 0 bases from J, the junction kept 7 bases outside the gene matches. The CDR3 is 16 amino acids. CDR1 and CDR2 from the germline V gene are SGHVS and FQNEAQ. CDR3 protein: CASSNRDRALNTEAFF. The CDR3 nucleotides are TGTGCCAGCAGCAACCGGGACAGGGCCCTGAACACTGAAGCTTTCTTT.

This chain connects TRBV15 to TRBJ2-7, with 11 nucleotides matching TRBD2. The CDR3 has 18 residues. Germline values: CDR1 LNHNV, CDR2 YYDKDF (reference sequence). J lost 0 bases, V lost 2 bases, and 9 bases had no gene match. The CDR3 DNA sequence: TGTGCCACCAGCAGATCCGGACTAGCGGGTATCGACTCCTACGAGCAGTACTTC. As protein: CATSRSGLAGIDSYEQYF.

The V and J genes are TRBV7-9 and TRBJ2-5, with 8 bases fitting TRBD1. Germline CDR1 reads SEHNR; CDR2 reads FQNEAQ (reference sequence). This CDR3 is 17 amino acids long. After removal of 0 bases from V and 4 bases from J, the junction contained 10 bases not matched to a gene. The CDR3 region has the DNA TGTGCCAGCAGCTTAGCCTCACGGACAGGGTTCATAGAGACCCAGTACTTC. Residues: CASSLASRTGFIETQYF.

The chain couples TRBV5-6 to TRBJ1-2; D ambiguous. CDR1 is SGHDT, CDR2 YYEEEE, per germline. The V and J ends lost 0 bases and 1 base respectively, with 4 bases between them. The CDR3 runs to 13 residues. CDR3 residues: CASSLVRNYGYTF. The CDR3 nucleotides are TGTGCCAGCAGCTTGGTCCGTAACTATGGCTACACCTTC.

CDR3 residues: CASSYSGTSGPNEQFF. In DNA, the CDR3 is TGTGCCAGCAGTTACTCGGGGACTAGCGGTCCCAATGAGCAGTTCTTC. The chain joins TRBV6-6 to TRBJ2-1; 11 bases line up with TRBD2. Germline V gene sequence: CDR1 MNHNY, CDR2 SVGAGI (reference sequence). Trimming at V came to 0 bases and at J to 6 bases, leaving 4 bases not matched to a gene. The CDR3 sequence is 16 residues long.

In this sample, this clone turned up a few times. V gene TRBV5-6 combines with J gene TRBJ1-1, with 9 bases lining up with TRBD1. Germline V CDR1 and CDR2: SGHDT, YYEEEE. V dropped 6 bases and J dropped 2; count of bases not matched to a gene: 5. This CDR3 contains 14 residues. CDR3: CASIWTGVNTEAFF. The CDR3 bases are TGTGCCAGCATCTGGACAGGGGTCAACACTGAAGCTTTCTTT.

J is TRBJ2-1 and V is TRBV5-3; 8 nucleotides align to TRBD1. TRBV5-3 is an ORF, with its function uncertain. V lost 3 bases and J lost 1; bases outside the gene matches: 6. The CDR3 is 16 amino acids. DNA of the CDR3: TGTGCCAGAAGCTCCAGGGGGCGAGTGTCCTACAATGAGCAGTTCTTC. It encodes CARSSRGRVSYNEQFF.

This chain uses TRBV19 with TRBJ2-3; no firm D call. The V and J ends lost 0 bases and 0 bases respectively, with 13 bases between them. The CDR3 is 17 residues long. Germline V gene lookup returns CDR1 LNHDA and CDR2 SQIVND (reference sequence). The CDR3 is CASSIESSAPSTDTQYF. The CDR3 DNA reads TGTGCCAGTAGTATAGAATCCAGCGCCCCTAGCACAGATACGCAGTATTTT. Full variable domain (remainder filled in from reference TRBV19 and TRBJ2-3): DGGITQSPKYLFRKEGQNVTLSCEQNLNHDAMYWYRQDPGQGLRLIYYSQIVNDFQKGDIAEGYSVSREKKESFPLTVTSAQKNPTAFYLCASSIESSAPSTDTQYFGPGTRLTVL.

The chain carries TRBV28 and TRBJ2-5, with 10 nucleotides matching TRBD2. V lost 8 bases, J lost 3 bases, and 3 bases stayed unmatched. The germline V gene has CDR1 MDHEN and CDR2 SYDVKM. The length of the CDR3 is 13 residues. In DNA, the CDR3 is TGTGCCAGCGTCAGCGGGGGGGAAGAGACCCAGTACTTC. Amino acid sequence: CASVSGGEETQYF.

This sequence joins TRBV4-1 and TRBJ2-3; 7 bases agree with TRBD1. This CDR3 region has 15 residues. J gave up 5 bases and V 0 bases, and 5 bases lay outside the gene matches. Germline V gene sequence: CDR1 MGHRA, CDR2 YSYEKL. CDR3 in amino acids: CASSQERQGGDTQYF. CDR3 coding DNA: TGCGCCAGCAGCCAAGAAAGACAGGGTGGAGATACGCAGTATTTT.

The rearrangement links TRBV4-1 to TRBJ2-1, with D tentatively TRBD2 (5 bases). This CDR3 is 16 amino acids long. In germline, CDR1 is MGHRA, CDR2 YSYEKL. V was cut by 1 base and J by 7 bases, with 17 bases left in between. CDR3 protein: CASSQGTGYGVNEQFF. In DNA, the CDR3 is TGCGCCAGCAGCCAAGGAACTGGTTACGGGGTAAATGAGCAGTTCTTC.

J is TRBJ1-5 and V is TRBV7-2; weak D call: TRBD1 (5 bases). Germline-derived CDR1 and CDR2 are SGHTA and FQGNSA. The CDR3 is made up of 13 amino acids. V was trimmed by 8 bases and J by 4 bases, leaving 12 bases between them. The DNA of the CDR3 is TGTGCCAGCGGAAGGGGAACTAATCAGCCCCAGCATTTT. Translation gives CASGRGTNQPQHF.

The chain has TRBV30 and TRBJ1-3, with D perhaps TRBD1 (5 bases). Looked up from germline, CDR1 is GTSNPN and CDR2 is SVGIG (reference sequence). CDR3 length equals 16 residues. The CDR3, as DNA: TGTGCGTCAACACGGGGGAAGCTAAGCTCTGGAAACACCATATATTTT. Its translation is CASTRGKLSSGNTIYF.

The V call is TRBV9, the J call TRBJ2-5, with TRBD1 matching over 11 bases. The CDR3 has 15 amino acids. Per the germline V gene, CDR1 is SGDLS and CDR2 is YYNGEE. J was trimmed by 7 bases and V by 3 bases; bases with no gene match: 8. The CDR3 DNA reads TGTGCCAGCAGCGGAGGGACAGGGGGTTTTGGGACCCAGTACTTC. Translating gives CASSGGTGGFGTQYF.

The V and J genes are TRBV18 and TRBJ2-2; D unclear. Germline V gene lookup returns CDR1 KGHSH and CDR2 LQKENI. This CDR3 is built from 15 residues. Between the trimmed V and J ends, which lost 3 bases and 0 bases, there was a span of 8 bases. CDR3 bases: TGTGCCAGCTCACCTCGCACTCCGAACACCGGGGAGCTGTTTTTT. Protein: CASSPRTPNTGELFF.

The chain carries TRBV10-2 and TRBJ2-2; 12 bases are a match to TRBD2. With 10 bases clipped from V and 3 bases from J, the junction kept 12 bases outside the gene matches. Germline CDR1 is WSHSY and CDR2 is SAAADI. This CDR3 comprises 17 residues. CDR3 coding DNA: TGCGCCACCCCGGGCGCTAGCGGGGGGGATGACACCGGGGAGCTGTTTTTT. Its translation: CATPGASGGDDTGELFF.

This rearrangement joins TRBV19 to TRBJ2-5, with TRBD1 matching 8 bases. After removal of 6 bases from V and 4 bases from J, the junction contained 7 bases not matched to a gene. The CDR3 has 14 residues. CDR1 and CDR2 from the germline V gene are LNHDA and SQIVND (reference sequence). The CDR3, as DNA: TGTGCCAGTAGGCCCGGGACAGGAATAGAGACCCAGTACTTC. It yields the protein CASRPGTGIETQYF.

This clone was detected a few times. This sequence joins TRBV2 and TRBJ2-2, with unresolved D. V dropped 7 bases and J dropped 0 bases, with 9 bases sitting between them. The CDR3 loop spans 14 amino acids. Germline CDR1 reads SNHLY; CDR2 reads FYNNEI. Here the CDR3 DNA reads TGTGCCAGCACCCCGAGGCCGAACACCGGGGAGCTGTTTTTT. It specifies CASTPRPNTGELFF. Using reference TRBV2 and TRBJ2-2 for the parts outside the CDR3, the full variable domain is EPEVTQTPSHQVTQMGQEVILRCVPISNHLYFYWYRQILGQKVEFLVSFYNNEISEKSEIFDDQFSVERPDGSNFTLKIRSTKLEDSAMYFCASTPRPNTGELFFGEGSRLTVL.

The chain combines TRBV9 with TRBJ2-1, with a weak D call TRBD2 (6 bases). Germline V gives CDR1 SGDLS, CDR2 YYNGEE. V lost 4 bases to trimming and J lost 2 bases, with 16 bases between them. This CDR3 comprises 16 residues. The DNA of the CDR3 is TGTGCCAGCAGCCCATTCCGGGAGATCACCTACAATGAGCAGTTCTTC. This codes for CASSPFREITYNEQFF.

A single count supports this clone. The rearrangement uses TRBV6-6 and TRBJ1-4; perhaps TRBD1 as D (6 bases). The CDR3 is made up of 13 amino acids. Germline CDR1 and CDR2: MNHNY and SVGAGI (reference sequence). V shed 7 bases and J shed 8 bases, with 14 bases lying between them. CDR3 amino acids: CASKVGGLEKLFF. The CDR3 bases are TGTGCCAGCAAGGTGGGGGGGCTCGAAAAACTGTTTTTT.

This CDR3 is CASSSGGERSYEQYF. CDR3 in DNA: TGTGCCAGCAGCTCGGGCGGGGAGCGCTCCTACGAGCAGTACTTC. This chain links TRBV7-2 with TRBJ2-7, with D possibly being TRBD2 (6 bases). Trimming shortened V by 4 bases and J by 0 bases, and 13 bases separated the two germline ends. The CDR3 has 15 residues. Looked up from germline, CDR1 is SGHTA and CDR2 is FQGNSA.

The chain employs TRBV14 and TRBJ1-3; 12 bases fit TRBD1. Germline lookup yields CDR1 SGHDN and CDR2 FVKESK. The CDR3 runs 17 residues. Trimming cost V 1 base and J 1 base; bases outside gene matches: 2. In DNA form, the CDR3 reads TGTGCCAGCAGCCAAGGGGGACAGGGGGCGTCTGGAAACACCATATATTTT. It yields the protein CASSQGGQGASGNTIYF.